A single sample gave rise to the 20 T cell receptor beta chains below, sequenced in a study of OX40 agonist ivuxolimab in advanced cancers. Repertoires were generated with immunoSEQ multiplex PCR, while TCRdb's copy carries only in-frame clones and drops some. The data contain around 56,000 clones, 70% to 90% of them singletons. The sample here was CD4+ or CD8+ T cells sorted from blood, taken in a trial of the OX40 agonist ivuxolimab. The receptor source for this set is an adult with an advanced solid tumor such as melanoma, head and neck, liver or kidney cancer.

This CDR3 reads CAISESEQATEAFF. CDR3 coding DNA: TGTGCCATCAGTGAGTCAGAGCAGGCCACTGAAGCTTTCTTT. J is TRBJ1-1 and V is TRBV10-3; no clear D. CDR1 and CDR2 (germline): ENHRY, SYGVKD. The V and J ends lost 0 bases and 4 bases respectively, with 9 bases between them. The CDR3 runs 14 residues.

The chain employs TRBV7-8 and TRBJ2-7; D unresolved. Germline assignment: CDR1 SGHVS and CDR2 FQNEAQ. The CDR3 runs to 8 residues. The CDR3 sequence is CTTREQYF. CDR3 nucleotide sequence: TGTACAACGCGTGAGCAGTACTTC.

The CDR3 DNA reads TGTGCCAGTAGTATATCAGGGGCGTCCGGGGAGCTGTTTTTT. It translates to CASSISGASGELFF. V gene TRBV19 combines with J gene TRBJ2-2; TRBD1 is a possible D gene (6 bases). CDR1 and CDR2 from the germline V gene are LNHDA and SQIVND (reference sequence). This CDR3 has 14 residues. V was cut by 2 bases and J by 6 bases, with 10 bases left in between. The complete variable domain, with remaining parts taken from reference TRBV19 and TRBJ2-2, reads DGGITQSPKYLFRKEGQNVTLSCEQNLNHDAMYWYRQDPGQGLRLIYYSQIVNDFQKGDIAEGYSVSREKKESFPLTVTSAQKNPTAFYLCASSISGASGELFFGEGSRLTVL.

The rearrangement joins TRBV9 to TRBJ2-7; TRBD1 or TRBD2 may be the D gene (6 bases each). The CDR3 totals 16 residues. The V and J ends lost 0 bases and 2 bases respectively, with 15 bases between them. Germline CDR1 SGDLS, CDR2 YYNGEE. The DNA for the CDR3 is TGTGCCAGCAGCGTAGGGGGGGCTCAGTACCCCTACGAGCAGTACTTC. This sequence encodes CASSVGGAQYPYEQYF.

The V and J genes are TRBV4-2 and TRBJ1-2, with D unclear. V lost 1 base and J 5 bases, leaving 14 bases between the germline ends. CDR3 length: 15 amino acids. Germline V gene data show CDR1 as LGHNA and CDR2 as YNFKEQ. This chain's CDR3 is CASSQVFPDQYGYTF. CDR3 coding DNA: TGTGCCAGCAGCCAAGTATTCCCCGACCAGTATGGCTACACCTTC.

J is TRBJ1-5 and V is TRBV4-1; no definite D call. CDR3 length: 13 residues. Trimming removed 3 bases from V and 10 bases from J, with 13 bases in between. The germline CDR1 and CDR2 sequences are MGHRA and YSYEKL. CDR3 in amino acids: CASSQVSLPPQHF. In nucleotides, the CDR3 is TGCGCCAGCAGCCAGGTTTCGCTTCCCCCCCAGCATTTT.

This clone is categorized as medium-sized (0.01 to 0.1%). The chain couples TRBV5-6 to TRBJ1-5, with D unclear. CDR1 is SGHDT, CDR2 YYEEEE, per germline. V was trimmed by 4 bases and J by 5 bases, leaving 22 bases between them. This CDR3 spans 17 amino acids. CDR3 residues: CASSLGGQVLRDQPQHF. CDR3 nucleotide sequence: TGTGCCAGCAGCCTCGGAGGGCAGGTCTTGAGAGATCAGCCCCAGCATTTT.

Here the CDR3 DNA reads TGCAGCGTTGAAGGACTCAGGGTCTACAATGAGCAGTTCTTC. Residues: CSVEGLRVYNEQFF. The V and J genes are TRBV29-1 and TRBJ2-1; D is possibly TRBD1 (5 bases). The V gene's germline CDR1 is SQVTM and CDR2 ANQGSEA. This CDR3 is 14 amino acids long. V shed 1 base and J shed 3 bases, with 10 bases lying between them.

V usage is TRBV27 and J usage is TRBJ1-5; possibly TRBD1 for D (5 bases). The germline V and J ends were trimmed by 2 bases and 3 bases, with 8 bases remaining between them. From germline, CDR1 is MNHEY and CDR2 SMNVEV (reference sequence). The length of the CDR3 is 14 residues. Written as DNA, the CDR3 is TGTGCCAGCAGTTTAGGGGACCTCAATCAGCCCCAGCATTTT. The encoded protein is CASSLGDLNQPQHF.

The chain joins TRBV19 to TRBJ2-7, with 11 bases lining up with TRBD2. V gave up 3 bases and J gave up 3 bases; unmatched junction bases: 4. CDR1 and CDR2 from the germline V gene are LNHDA and SQIVND (reference sequence). The CDR3 length is 15 residues. CDR3 sequence: CASSIPGTSGYEQYF. Here the CDR3 DNA reads TGTGCCAGTAGTATTCCCGGGACTAGCGGCTACGAGCAGTACTTC. Based on the CDR3 plus reference TRBV19 and TRBJ2-7, the full variable domain is DGGITQSPKYLFRKEGQNVTLSCEQNLNHDAMYWYRQDPGQGLRLIYYSQIVNDFQKGDIAEGYSVSREKKESFPLTVTSAQKNPTAFYLCASSIPGTSGYEQYFGPGTRLTVT.

The rearrangement links TRBV7-7 to TRBJ1-4; D not certain. This CDR3 has 15 residues. The ends were cut back, 5 bases at V and 8 bases at J, with 18 bases in the middle. The V gene's germline CDR1 is SSHAT and CDR2 FNYEAQ (reference sequence). CDR3 protein: CASSPSRAVQEKLFF. CDR3 in DNA: TGTGCCAGCAGCCCGTCTCGGGCCGTACAAGAAAAACTGTTTTTT.

The chain is built from TRBV19 and TRBJ2-1; D ambiguous. CDR3 length equals 14 residues. CDR1 LNHDA and CDR2 SQIVND come from the germline V gene (reference sequence). Trimming removed 6 bases at V and 0 bases at J, with 9 bases between. The CDR3 DNA sequence: TGTGCCAGTAGCCAGGCGAGCTCCTACAATGAGCAGTTCTTC. Translated: CASSQASSYNEQFF.

V usage is TRBV6-4 and J usage is TRBJ1-2; no definite D call. The ends were cut back, 6 bases at V and 2 bases at J, with 16 bases in the middle. The CDR3 is 15 residues long. From germline, CDR1 is MRHNA and CDR2 SNTAGT. DNA of the CDR3: TGTGCCAGCAGCAAGACCGCACACGGGAACTATGGCTACACCTTC. It is translated as CASSKTAHGNYGYTF.

V and J are TRBV7-6 and TRBJ1-1; D is undetermined. This CDR3 comprises 13 residues. Germline V gene lookup returns CDR1 SGHVS and CDR2 FNYEAQ. V was pared by 7 bases and J by 5 bases, with 14 bases between. The CDR3 DNA sequence: TGTGCCAGCACCCCGCGAGAGATGACTGAAGCTTTCTTT. Translated, it gives CASTPREMTEAFF.

The chain links TRBV29-1 to TRBJ2-3, with 15 bases identical to TRBD2. The ends lost 6 bases at V and 4 bases at J; junction bases unmatched: 8. Per the germline V gene, CDR1 is SQVTM and CDR2 is ANQGSEA. The CDR3 is 16 residues long. CDR3: CSVLGLAGGVADTQYF. CDR3 DNA sequence: TGCAGCGTCCTCGGACTAGCGGGAGGGGTGGCAGATACGCAGTATTTT.

The chain employs TRBV27 and TRBJ2-2, with TRBD2 as a possible D gene (6 bases). Germline V lookup: CDR1 MNHEY, CDR2 SMNVEV (reference sequence). Trimming pared 7 bases from V and 4 bases from J, leaving 16 bases between. CDR3 length: 15 amino acids. CDR3 amino acids: CASKSRPAGTGELFF. CDR3 DNA: TGTGCCAGCAAATCGCGCCCAGCGGGCACCGGGGAGCTGTTTTTT.

The chain's CDR3 is CASSLLAGAGTDTQYF. As DNA, the CDR3 is TGTGCCAGCAGTTTACTAGCGGGAGCGGGAACAGATACGCAGTATTTT. V gene TRBV27 combines with J gene TRBJ2-3, with 10 bases that match TRBD2. The CDR3 has 16 residues. The V and J ends lost 2 bases and 3 bases, in that order; junction bases with no gene match: 5. Germline V gene sequence: CDR1 MNHEY, CDR2 SMNVEV (reference sequence).

The chain links TRBV27 to TRBJ1-4, with 10 bases aligning to TRBD1. V lost 5 bases to trimming and J lost 7 bases; unmatched junction nucleotides: 7. This CDR3 contains 15 residues. CDR1 and CDR2 from the germline V gene are MNHEY and SMNVEV (reference sequence). Here the CDR3 reads CASSTVTGGFEKLFF. The CDR3 coding sequence is TGTGCCAGCAGTACAGTGACAGGGGGCTTTGAAAAACTGTTTTTT.

This sequence joins TRBV11-2 and TRBJ1-3, with 9 bases aligning to TRBD1. Germline CDR1 and CDR2: SGHAT and FQNNGV. The V gene end was trimmed by 5 bases and the J gene end by 1 base; junction bases not matched to a gene: 15. CDR3 length equals 19 residues. CDR3 region: CASSPTPVTGGFSGNTIYF. In DNA, the CDR3 is TGTGCCAGCAGCCCAACCCCCGTTACAGGGGGCTTTTCTGGAAACACCATATATTTT.

CDR3 in amino acids: CASSYPECSGNTIYF. DNA of the CDR3: TGTGCCAGCAGTTACCCCGAATGCTCTGGAAACACCATATATTTT. The chain carries TRBV6-7 and TRBJ1-3, with D unclear. TRBV6-7 is an open reading frame whose function is uncertain. The V and J ends lost 2 bases and 0 bases respectively, with 8 bases between them. The CDR3 has 15 amino acids.